The next 14 T cell receptor beta chains were all read from a single sample in a study of T-cell memory formation after mild COVID-19 (dated by TCRdb to the early 2020s). Libraries came from 5' RACE. Data came from an Illumina NovaSeq 6000. TCRdb redid the processing of the public reads, applying fastp at Q25 and MiXCR, and retained in-frame beta chains. Duplicate CDR3 protein sequences are folded into a single record with the most common DNA and genes. Within this sample are 470,000 or so distinct CDR3 sequences, with 15% to 20% of them counted one time only. Of the sample, 12% falls within the top ten clones. Sequenced material: PBMCs or a T cell subset sorted from them (not recorded which). The receptors shown here come from an adult woman who had mild COVID-19 (a few samples of this study predate the infection). The sample titles of this study are shuffled in the database, so cell type and time point are left out; the donor was told from shared clones.

V and J are TRBV7-9 and TRBJ1-1; 8 bases align to TRBD1. Per germline, CDR1 SEHNR and CDR2 FQNEAQ (reference sequence). The V gene end was trimmed by 0 bases and the J gene end by 3 bases; junction bases not matched to a gene: 12. The CDR3 covers 18 residues. CDR3 coding DNA: TGTGCCAGCAGCTTAGCCCATCAAAGGACAGGGTGGGACACTGAAGCTTTCTTT. This sequence encodes CASSLAHQRTGWDTEAFF.

This clonotype was counted a few times. J is TRBJ2-6 and V is TRBV7-6; TRBD1 is a possible D gene (5 bases). V shed 5 bases and J shed 4 bases, with 15 bases lying between them. The V gene's germline CDR1 is SGHVS and CDR2 FNYEAQ. CDR3 length: 16 amino acids. For the CDR3, the DNA is TGTGCCAGCAGCCCTAGACAGACACTAGGGGCCAACGTCCTGACTTTC. This gives the protein CASSPRQTLGANVLTF.

The CDR3 reads CASRQLTGGDQPQHF. The CDR3 DNA follows: TGTGCCAGCAGACAGCTGACAGGGGGGGATCAGCCCCAGCATTTT. This chain joins TRBV6-1 and TRBJ1-5; 9 nucleotides match TRBD1. CDR1 and CDR2 from the germline V gene are MNHNS and SASEGT. V lost 6 bases and J lost 5; bases outside the gene matches: 8. There are 15 residues in the CDR3.

V usage is TRBV18 and J usage is TRBJ2-4, with a weak D call TRBD2 (5 bases). The germline gives CDR1 KGHSH, CDR2 LQKENI. Trimming left V 3 bases short and J 8 bases short, with 14 bases between. This CDR3 is built from 14 residues. The CDR3 region is CASSPREGSDIQYF. CDR3 sequence (DNA): TGTGCCAGCTCACCGCGTGAAGGGAGTGACATTCAGTACTTC.

This clonotype was seen more than once but under ten times. The chain recombines TRBV12-3 or TRBV12-4 with TRBJ2-7; 8 nucleotides match TRBD1. The V and J ends lost 6 bases and 5 bases, in that order; junction bases with no gene match: 6. The CDR3 totals 13 residues. As DNA, the CDR3 is TGTGCCAGCAGCCTGACAGGGGTGGACGAGCAGTACTTC. Its translation is CASSLTGVDEQYF.

This clonotype appeared many times. The rearrangement uses TRBV10-3 and TRBJ2-7, with a tentative D call TRBD1 (5 bases). Germline CDR1 is ENHRY and CDR2 is SYGVKD. This CDR3 region has 11 residues. V shed 9 bases and J shed 2 bases, with 8 bases lying between them. The CDR3 loop reads CAISGTYEQYF. The CDR3 DNA reads as TGTGCCATATCAGGGACCTACGAGCAGTACTTC.

This clonotype has just one count. This chain connects TRBV20-1 to TRBJ2-3; no reliable D call. There are 13 residues in the CDR3. Germline V gene sequence: CDR1 DFQATT, CDR2 SNEGSKA (reference sequence). Trimming shortened V by 5 bases and J by 4 bases, and 13 bases separated the two germline ends. DNA of the CDR3: TGCAGTGCTTATGCGGCACAGCCAGATACGCAGTATTTT. This gives the protein CSAYAAQPDTQYF.

This clonotype showed up just a few times. This chain uses TRBV29-1 with TRBJ2-1; possibly TRBD2 for D (7 bases). The CDR3 runs to 14 residues. Looked up from germline, CDR1 is SQVTM and CDR2 is ANQGSEA. With 2 bases removed from V and 2 bases from J, the gap between germline ends came to 10 bases. CDR3 in DNA: TGCAGCGTTGAACCGGGGGGCCCCTACAATGAGCAGTTCTTC. Residues: CSVEPGGPYNEQFF.

This clonotype was observed a handful of times. The V call is TRBV29-1, the J call TRBJ1-2; D ambiguous. Germline V gene data show CDR1 as SQVTM and CDR2 as ANQGSEA. CDR3 length: 13 residues. V was cut by 6 bases and J by 4 bases, with 15 bases left in between. The CDR3 sequence is CSVSFPAGYGYTF. CDR3 DNA sequence: TGCAGCGTGTCCTTCCCGGCTGGCTATGGCTACACCTTC.

The rearrangement joins TRBV27 to TRBJ1-1; no reliable D call. CDR3 length equals 13 residues. Germline V gives CDR1 MNHEY, CDR2 SMNVEV (reference sequence). Deletions cut 2 bases from V and 3 bases from J, with 7 bases between. The CDR3 region is CASSLAADTEAFF. In nucleotides, the CDR3 is TGTGCCAGCAGTTTAGCGGCAGACACTGAAGCTTTCTTT.

This clonotype appeared a few times. The chain recombines TRBV7-9 with TRBJ2-1, with D perhaps matching TRBD1 (6 bases). Germline V gives CDR1 SEHNR, CDR2 FQNEAQ (reference sequence). V lost 1 base, J lost 10 bases, and 11 bases lay in between. The CDR3 covers 13 residues. The CDR3 DNA reads TGTGCCAGCAGCTTAGAATCGACAGGAGAGCAGTTCTTC. Protein product: CASSLESTGEQFF.

In this sample, this clonotype turned up a few times. The chain is built from TRBV24-1 and TRBJ2-1; the match to TRBD2 covers 10 bases. Germline CDR1 KGHDR, CDR2 SFDVKD. This CDR3 has 16 amino acids. The V segment lost 1 base and the J segment 6 bases; nucleotides outside the gene matches: 5. The CDR3 reads CATSDFSSGRVNEQFF. Written as DNA, the CDR3 is TGTGCCACCAGTGATTTCAGCAGCGGGAGGGTCAATGAGCAGTTCTTC.

The chain recombines TRBV6-5 with TRBJ1-4; D call uncertain. CDR3 length: 15 residues. Deletions cut 6 bases from V and 2 bases from J, with 13 bases between. In germline, CDR1 is MNHEY, CDR2 SVGAGI. The CDR3 DNA reads TGTGCCAGCAGGCCCGACCGGGCTACTAATGAAAAACTGTTTTTT. It codes for CASRPDRATNEKLFF.

This clonotype was picked up a small number of times. J is TRBJ1-4 and V is TRBV6-5, with D tentatively TRBD1 (5 bases). The CDR3 contains 15 residues. The germline V gene has CDR1 MNHEY and CDR2 SVGAGI. The V end was cut by 6 bases, the J end by 3 bases, with 14 bases between. This chain's CDR3 is CASSPEGLANEKLFF. The CDR3 DNA reads TGTGCCAGCAGCCCCGAGGGGTTGGCTAATGAAAAACTGTTTTTT.